Given below is one TCR beta chain in context. This record comes from a study of T cells in Graves' hyperthyroidism and ophthalmopathy. RNA transcripts were the template for amplifying TCR beta CDR3 regions. A set of HTBI primers served as the primers for a first-round RT-PCR of the TCR CDR3. TCRdb recomputed calls from the multiplex PCR reads with MiXCR, one row per CDR3 protein. The sample has roughly 93,000 distinct CDR3 sequences, about 37% seen once. Sample: peripheral blood or thyroid tissue (not recorded which). The origin of this receptor is a woman aged 25 to 39 with Graves' hyperthyroidism.

CDR3 nucleotides: TGTGCCAGCAGCCCAGGGACAGGGGGCGATGGCTACACCTTC. Translation gives CASSPGTGGDGYTF. The chain is built from TRBV9 and TRBJ1-2; TRBD1 aligns across 12 bases. After removal of 4 bases from V and 6 bases from J, the junction contained 4 bases not matched to a gene. This CDR3 is 14 amino acids long. CDR1 is SGDLS, CDR2 YYNGEE, per germline.